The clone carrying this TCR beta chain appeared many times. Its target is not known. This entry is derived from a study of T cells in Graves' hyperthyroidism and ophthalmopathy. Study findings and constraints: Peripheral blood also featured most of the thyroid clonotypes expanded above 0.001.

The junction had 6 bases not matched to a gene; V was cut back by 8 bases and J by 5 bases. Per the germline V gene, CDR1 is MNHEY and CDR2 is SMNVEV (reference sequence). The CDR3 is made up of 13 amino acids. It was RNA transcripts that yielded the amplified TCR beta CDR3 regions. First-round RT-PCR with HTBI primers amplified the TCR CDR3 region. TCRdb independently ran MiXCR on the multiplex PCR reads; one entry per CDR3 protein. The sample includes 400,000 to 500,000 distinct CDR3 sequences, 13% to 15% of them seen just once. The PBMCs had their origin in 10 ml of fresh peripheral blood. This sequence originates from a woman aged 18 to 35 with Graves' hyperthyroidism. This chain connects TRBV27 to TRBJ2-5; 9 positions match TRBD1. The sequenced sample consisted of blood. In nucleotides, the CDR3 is TGTGCCAGCGGGGACAGGGAAGGGGAGACCCAGTACTTC. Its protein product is CASGDREGETQYF.